The 17 T cell receptor beta chains below come from one sample, sequenced in a study of cytomegalovirus exposure and HLA in healthy donors. Only in-frame clones appear in the TCRdb table, and some are missing; sequencing was by immunoSEQ multiplex PCR. The table includes 150,000 or so clones, 84% detected once. The source material was PBMCs. The receptors were sampled from a man younger than 45 in good health and CMV-seropositive.

V usage is TRBV6-6 and J usage is TRBJ1-2; weak D call: TRBD1 (6 bases). V shed 0 bases and J shed 3 bases, with 14 bases lying between them. This CDR3 is built from 16 residues. CDR1 is MNHNY, CDR2 SVGAGI, per germline (reference sequence). The chain's CDR3 is CASSYSVQGPYYGYTF. The CDR3, as DNA: TGTGCCAGCAGTTACTCGGTTCAGGGGCCCTACTATGGCTACACCTTC.

V gene TRBV6-6 combines with J gene TRBJ2-7; 10 bases agree with TRBD1. This CDR3 region has 15 residues. Germline V gives CDR1 MNHNY, CDR2 SVGAGI (reference sequence). Trimming removed 0 bases from V and 4 bases from J; junction bases left unmatched: 3. DNA of the CDR3: TGTGCCAGCAGTTACTCCGGGACAGGGGTGTACGAGCAGTACTTC. As protein: CASSYSGTGVYEQYF.

The V gene is TRBV19, the J gene TRBJ2-7; 12 bases agree with TRBD1. This CDR3 has 14 residues. V lost 5 bases, J lost 8 bases, and 7 bases stayed unmatched. Germline V gives CDR1 LNHDA, CDR2 SQIVND (reference sequence). The CDR3 spells CASSPGTGGTQQYF. CDR3 in DNA: TGTGCCAGTAGTCCCGGGACAGGGGGCACGCAGCAGTACTTC.

V usage is TRBV7-8 and J usage is TRBJ2-2, with TRBD1 matching 8 bases. This CDR3 comprises 15 residues. From germline, CDR1 is SGHVS and CDR2 FQNEAQ. V trimming: 5 bases; J trimming: 6 bases; junction bases outside the gene matches: 8. The chain's CDR3 is CASSERTGLAGELFF. The CDR3 DNA follows: TGTGCCAGCAGCGAGCGGACAGGGCTGGCCGGGGAGCTGTTTTTT.

This chain joins TRBV19 and TRBJ2-1; TRBD1 matches 9 bases. Losses at the gene ends were 6 bases for V and 4 bases for J; bases not matched to a gene: 4. The CDR3 consists of 14 residues. The germline CDR1 and CDR2 sequences are LNHDA and SQIVND (reference sequence). CDR3: CASSRTGEYNEQFF. CDR3 DNA: TGTGCCAGTAGCCGGACAGGGGAATACAATGAGCAGTTCTTC.

The chain employs TRBV5-1 and TRBJ2-5; TRBD2 matches 9 bases. Germline CDR1 SGHRS, CDR2 YFSETQ. Unmatched junction bases numbered 7, after V lost 5 bases and J lost 5 bases. The CDR3 loop spans 14 amino acids. CDR3 amino acids: CASRVAGEVETQYF. DNA of the CDR3: TGCGCCAGCAGGGTAGCGGGGGAGGTCGAGACCCAGTACTTC.

This rearrangement joins TRBV19 to TRBJ1-1, with 7 positions matching TRBD1. J lost 3 bases, V lost 4 bases, and 11 bases had no gene match. Germline V gives CDR1 LNHDA, CDR2 SQIVND (reference sequence). The CDR3 consists of 16 residues. The CDR3 DNA sequence: TGTGCCAGTAGTAGGAGGACAGGAAGAGGGCACACTGAAGCTTTCTTT. It yields the protein CASSRRTGRGHTEAFF.

The gene calls are TRBV13 and TRBJ2-7; no clear D gene. Germline V gene sequence: CDR1 PRHDT, CDR2 FYEKMQ (reference sequence). Trimming took off 1 base at V and 4 bases at J, with 8 bases between the two ends. There are 13 residues in the CDR3. CDR3 protein: CASSLVGEYEQYF. The CDR3 DNA follows: TGTGCCAGCAGCTTAGTCGGTGAATACGAGCAGTACTTC. Full variable domain (outside the CDR3, taken from reference TRBV13 and TRBJ2-7): AAGVIQSPRHLIKEKRETATLKCYPIPRHDTVYWYQQGPGQDPQFLISFYEKMQSDKGSIPDRFSAQQFSDYHSELNMSSLELGDSALYFCASSLVGEYEQYFGPGTRLTVT.

This chain connects TRBV18 to TRBJ2-5, with a possible D match to TRBD1 (5 bases). Per the germline V gene, CDR1 is KGHSH and CDR2 is LQKENI. Between the trimmed V and J ends, which lost 3 bases and 3 bases, there was a span of 14 bases. This CDR3 has 15 amino acids. For the CDR3, the DNA is TGTGCCAGCTCACCGCCGATCAGGGTCGAAGAGACCCAGTACTTC. It is translated as CASSPPIRVEETQYF.

The chain couples TRBV5-1 to TRBJ1-2, with 8 bases lining up with TRBD1. The CDR3 is made up of 13 amino acids. Trimming took 4 bases from V and 8 from J; bases not matched to a gene: 7. Looked up from germline, CDR1 is SGHRS and CDR2 is YFSETQ. CDR3: CASSPGQGEGYTF. The DNA for the CDR3 is TGCGCCAGCAGCCCCGGACAGGGAGAAGGCTACACCTTC.

The V gene is TRBV5-1, the J gene TRBJ2-1, with TRBD1 matching 11 bases. Germline CDR1 SGHRS, CDR2 YFSETQ. With V trimmed by 4 bases and J by 6 bases, 6 bases remained unmatched. This CDR3 is 15 amino acids long. CDR3: CASSTDRGLGNEQFF. The CDR3 nucleotides read TGCGCCAGCAGCACGGACAGGGGGCTCGGCAATGAGCAGTTCTTC.

The count of this clone is one. The chain has TRBV4-3 and TRBJ1-3; 8 nucleotides match TRBD1. The germline gives CDR1 LGHNA, CDR2 YSLEER. With V trimmed by 1 base and J by 4 bases, 3 bases remained unmatched. The CDR3 extends over 15 amino acids. The CDR3 DNA is TGCGCCAGCAGCCAAGTTCAGGGGGCAGGAAACACCATATATTTT. Protein sequence: CASSQVQGAGNTIYF.

The gene calls are TRBV2 and TRBJ2-3; tentative D call: TRBD1 (6 bases). Germline loops: CDR1 SNHLY, CDR2 FYNNEI. This CDR3 is 15 amino acids long. Trimming shortened V by 6 bases and J by 4 bases, and 17 bases separated the two germline ends. CDR3 coding DNA: TGTGCCAGCAGCACAACAGGGCAAGTGCCAGATACGCAGTATTTT. This sequence encodes CASSTTGQVPDTQYF.

The chain recombines TRBV7-5 with TRBJ2-7; the table's D gene call, TRBD1, was not cross checked with the DNA. TRBV7-5 is assigned pseudogene status. The CDR3 is 13 residues long. The CDR3 loop reads CARSEGQDYEQYF. DNA for the CDR3: TGTGCCAGAAGTGAGGGACAAGACTACGAGCAGTACTTC.

This chain's CDR3 is CASSYDASGMVGELFF. In DNA, the CDR3 is TGTGCCAGCAGTTACGACGCTAGCGGGATGGTCGGGGAGCTGTTTTTT. The chain carries TRBV6-5 and TRBJ2-2; TRBD2 agrees at 9 bases. The germline gives CDR1 MNHEY, CDR2 SVGAGI. This CDR3 comprises 16 residues. The V segment lost 2 bases and the J segment 7 bases; nucleotides outside the gene matches: 8.

V and J are TRBV7-3 and TRBJ2-2, with D possibly being TRBD1 (6 bases). V was pared by 5 bases and J by 6 bases, with 13 bases between. Germline V CDR1 and CDR2: SGHTA, FQGTGA. The length of the CDR3 is 14 residues. The chain's CDR3 is CASSPLQGSGELFF. The CDR3 DNA follows: TGTGCCAGCAGCCCCCTACAGGGATCCGGGGAGCTGTTTTTT.

This clone was detected once. The V call is TRBV5-5, the J call TRBJ2-1; 11 positions match TRBD2. J lost 4 bases, V lost 4 bases, and 4 bases had no gene match. The germline gives CDR1 SGHKS, CDR2 YYEKEE (reference sequence). The CDR3 is 15 residues long. DNA for the CDR3: TGTGCCAGCAGCACGGGACTAGCGGAGTACAATGAGCAGTTCTTC. This translates into CASSTGLAEYNEQFF.